These 10 T cell receptor beta chains were sequenced from one sample in a study of TIL therapy for anti-PD-1-resistant metastatic lung cancer. Time point denoted: pre-treatment sample, taken before nivolumab and TIL therapy. The immunoSEQ assay was v3. The protocol was immunoSEQ multiplex PCR, while the TCRdb copy is restricted to in-frame clones and leaves out a portion. The sample yields about 52,000 clones, roughly 85% seen once. The sample in question was blood, obtained at baseline. The receptors derive from a woman aged 25-80 years with non-small cell lung cancer.

This chain connects TRBV4-2 to TRBJ2-7, with 11 bases aligning to TRBD2. This CDR3 region has 17 residues. The germline CDR1 and CDR2 sequences are LGHNA and YNFKEQ. The V segment lost 0 bases and the J segment 3 bases; nucleotides outside the gene matches: 7. The CDR3 loop reads CASSQDGFTSGGYEQYF. CDR3 nucleotide sequence: TGTGCCAGCAGCCAAGATGGATTTACTAGCGGGGGCTACGAGCAGTACTTC.

The genes are TRBV19 and TRBJ2-1, with 12 bases that match TRBD2. The CDR3 contains 17 residues. CDR1 is LNHDA and CDR2 is SQIVND in the germline V gene (reference sequence). The V and J ends lost 2 bases and 6 bases, in that order; junction bases with no gene match: 8. This chain's CDR3 is CASSISPGLAGINEQFF. In DNA form, the CDR3 reads TGTGCCAGTAGTATAAGTCCGGGACTAGCGGGTATCAATGAGCAGTTCTTC.

The genes are TRBV10-3 and TRBJ2-5, with D possibly being TRBD2 (5 bases). Germline-derived CDR1 and CDR2 are ENHRY and SYGVKD. The V end lost 6 bases, the J end lost 5 bases, and 16 bases lay between the germline ends. The CDR3 extends over 14 amino acids. The chain's CDR3 is CAISAPSLRETQYF. The CDR3 DNA is TGTGCCATCAGCGCTCCTAGCTTAAGGGAGACCCAGTACTTC.

The chain employs TRBV7-6 and TRBJ2-5, with D tentatively TRBD1 (8 bases). The germline gives CDR1 SGHVS, CDR2 FNYEAQ. The CDR3 extends over 15 amino acids. Between the trimmed V and J ends, which lost 1 base and 3 bases, there was a span of 12 bases. CDR3 sequence reads: CASSLGQGREETQYF. The CDR3 nucleotides are TGTGCCAGCAGCTTAGGACAGGGGAGGGAAGAGACCCAGTACTTC. The complete variable domain, with remaining parts taken from reference TRBV7-6 and TRBJ2-5, reads GAGVSQSPRYKVTKRGQDVALRCDPISGHVSLYWYRQALGQGPEFLTYFNYEAQQDKSGLPNDRFSAERPEGSISTLTIQRTEQRDSAMYRCASSLGQGREETQYFGPGTRLLVL.

In its sample, this clone was seen a few times. For the CDR3, the DNA is TGCGCCAGCAGCTCTAACGGGGGGCGCGGTTGGACTGAAGCTTTCTTT. It specifies CASSSNGGRGWTEAFF. The chain joins TRBV5-1 to TRBJ1-1; D may be TRBD1 (6 bases). Germline V gene sequence: CDR1 SGHRS, CDR2 YFSETQ. The CDR3 extends over 16 amino acids. V gave up 3 bases and J gave up 5 bases, with 20 bases separating them.

The chain recombines TRBV11-1 with TRBJ2-7, with 7 bases lining up with TRBD2. V lost 0 bases and J lost 3; bases outside the gene matches: 5. Germline V gene data show CDR1 as SGHAT and CDR2 as FQDESV (reference sequence). The CDR3 covers 15 residues. The DNA of the CDR3 is TGTGCCAGCAGCTTAGCGCAAGGCGGGAGCTACGAGCAGTACTTC. Encoded protein: CASSLAQGGSYEQYF.

J is TRBJ1-2 and V is TRBV29-1; 9 nucleotides line up with TRBD1. The CDR3 consists of 12 residues. Germline V lookup: CDR1 SQVTM, CDR2 ANQGSEA. The V gene end was trimmed by 5 bases and the J gene end by 7 bases; junction bases not matched to a gene: 5. The CDR3 DNA sequence: TGCAGCGTTTTAACAGGGGGCTTTGGCTACACCTTC. This sequence encodes CSVLTGGFGYTF.

The chain employs TRBV10-2 and TRBJ2-7; possibly TRBD1 or TRBD2 for D (5 bases each). In germline, CDR1 is WSHSY, CDR2 SAAADI. The germline V and J ends were trimmed by 10 bases and 3 bases, with 22 bases remaining between them. The CDR3 totals 15 residues. The CDR3 DNA is TGCGCCATCCTCAATACCCGGGACGGCTACTACGAGCAGTACTTC. This sequence encodes CAILNTRDGYYEQYF.

V usage is TRBV19 and J usage is TRBJ2-7; D may correspond to TRBD1 or TRBD2 (6 bases each). The germline CDR1 and CDR2 sequences are LNHDA and SQIVND (reference sequence). The CDR3 consists of 17 residues. V gave up 5 bases and J gave up 7 bases, with 27 bases separating them. This CDR3 is CASSVRSGTGRIGEQYF. CDR3 nucleotides: TGTGCCAGTAGTGTCCGGTCGGGAACAGGGAGGATAGGGGAGCAGTACTTC.

V is TRBV28 and J is TRBJ1-4; D is undetermined. The CDR3 contains 14 residues. Trimming took off 10 bases at V and 0 bases at J, with 12 bases between the two ends. The germline CDR1 and CDR2 sequences are MDHEN and SYDVKM. The CDR3 is CATSNTATNEKLFF. The DNA for the CDR3 is TGTGCCACCAGCAATACCGCAACTAATGAAAAACTGTTTTTT.